This entry features one T cell receptor beta chain sequence. The sample comes from a study of blood T cell repertoires in COVID-19. Sequenced by immunoSEQ multiplex PCR; TCRdb stores in-frame clones only, minus some. The sample consists of 350,000 to 400,000 clones, nearly 90% of them appearing once. The sequence derives from a man between 18 and 29 years old with active or convalescent COVID-19. The sample taken for sequencing was peripheral blood.

CDR3 protein: CASSDDPHRYEQYF. CDR3 sequence (DNA): TGTGCCAGCAGTGACGACCCACACAGGTACGAGCAGTACTTC. The gene calls are TRBV25-1 and TRBJ2-7; TRBD1 is a possible D gene (5 bases). The ends were cut back, 3 bases at V and 4 bases at J, with 13 bases in the middle. The CDR3 is 14 residues long. The germline V gene encodes CDR1 MGHDK and CDR2 SYGVNS.